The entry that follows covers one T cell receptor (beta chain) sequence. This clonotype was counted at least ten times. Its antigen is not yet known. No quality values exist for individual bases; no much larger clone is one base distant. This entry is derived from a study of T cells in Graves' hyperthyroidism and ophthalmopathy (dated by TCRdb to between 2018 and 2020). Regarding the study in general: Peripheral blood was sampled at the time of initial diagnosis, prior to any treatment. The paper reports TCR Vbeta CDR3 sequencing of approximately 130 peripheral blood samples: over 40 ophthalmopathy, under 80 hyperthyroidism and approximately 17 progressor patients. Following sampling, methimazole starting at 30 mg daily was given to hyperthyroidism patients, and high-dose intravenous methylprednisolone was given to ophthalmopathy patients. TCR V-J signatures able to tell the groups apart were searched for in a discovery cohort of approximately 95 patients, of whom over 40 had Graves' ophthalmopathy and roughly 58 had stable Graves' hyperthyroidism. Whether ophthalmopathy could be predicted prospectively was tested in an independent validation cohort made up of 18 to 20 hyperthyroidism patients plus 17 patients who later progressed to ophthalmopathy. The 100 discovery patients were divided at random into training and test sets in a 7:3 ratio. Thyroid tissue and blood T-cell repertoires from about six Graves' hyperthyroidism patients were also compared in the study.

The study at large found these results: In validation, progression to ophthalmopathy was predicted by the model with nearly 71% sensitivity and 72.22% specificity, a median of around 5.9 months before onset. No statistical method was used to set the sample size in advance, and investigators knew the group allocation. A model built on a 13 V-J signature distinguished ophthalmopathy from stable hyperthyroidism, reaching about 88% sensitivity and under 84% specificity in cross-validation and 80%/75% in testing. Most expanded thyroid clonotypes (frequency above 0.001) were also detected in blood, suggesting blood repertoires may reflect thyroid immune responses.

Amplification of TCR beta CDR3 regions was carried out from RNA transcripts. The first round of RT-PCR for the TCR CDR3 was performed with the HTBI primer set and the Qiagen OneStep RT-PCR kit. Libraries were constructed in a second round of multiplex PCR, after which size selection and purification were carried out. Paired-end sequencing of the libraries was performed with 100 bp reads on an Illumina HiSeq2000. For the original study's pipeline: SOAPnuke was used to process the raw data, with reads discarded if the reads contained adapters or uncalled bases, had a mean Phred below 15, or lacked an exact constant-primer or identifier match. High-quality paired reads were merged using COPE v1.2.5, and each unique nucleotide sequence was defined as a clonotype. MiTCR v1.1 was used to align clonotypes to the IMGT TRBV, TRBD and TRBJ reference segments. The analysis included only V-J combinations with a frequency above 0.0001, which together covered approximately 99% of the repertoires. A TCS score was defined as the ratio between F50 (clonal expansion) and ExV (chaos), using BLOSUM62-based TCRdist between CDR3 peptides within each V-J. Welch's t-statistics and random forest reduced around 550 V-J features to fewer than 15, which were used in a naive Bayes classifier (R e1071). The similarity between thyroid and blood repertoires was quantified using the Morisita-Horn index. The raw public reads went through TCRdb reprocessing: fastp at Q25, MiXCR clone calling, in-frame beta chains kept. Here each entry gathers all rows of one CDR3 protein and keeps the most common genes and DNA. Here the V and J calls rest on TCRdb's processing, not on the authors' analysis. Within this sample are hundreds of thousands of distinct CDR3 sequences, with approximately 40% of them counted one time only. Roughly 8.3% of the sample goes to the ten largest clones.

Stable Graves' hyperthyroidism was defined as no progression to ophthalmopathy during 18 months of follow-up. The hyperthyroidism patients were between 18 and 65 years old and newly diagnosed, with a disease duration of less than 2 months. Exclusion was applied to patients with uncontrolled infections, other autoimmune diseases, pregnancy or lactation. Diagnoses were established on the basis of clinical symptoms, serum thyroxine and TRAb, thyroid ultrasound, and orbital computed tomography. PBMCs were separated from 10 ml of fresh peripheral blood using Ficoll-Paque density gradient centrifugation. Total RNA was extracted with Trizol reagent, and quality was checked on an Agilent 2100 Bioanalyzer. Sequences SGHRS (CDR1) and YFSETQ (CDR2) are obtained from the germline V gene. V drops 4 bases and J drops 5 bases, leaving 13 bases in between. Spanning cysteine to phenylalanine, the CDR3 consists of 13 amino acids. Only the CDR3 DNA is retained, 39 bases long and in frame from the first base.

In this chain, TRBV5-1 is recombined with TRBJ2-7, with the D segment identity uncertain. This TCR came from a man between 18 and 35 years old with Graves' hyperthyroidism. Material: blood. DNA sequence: TGCGCCAGCAGCCTTTACAGCCACCACGAGCAGTACTTC. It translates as CASSLYSHHEQYF.